The sequence of this T cell receptor beta chain was determined in a study of T cells in Graves' hyperthyroidism and ophthalmopathy. From RNA transcripts, TCR beta CDR3 regions were amplified. In the first-round RT-PCR of the TCR CDR3, the HTBI primer set was used. TCRdb analysed the multiplex PCR reads with MiXCR anew, one entry per CDR3 protein. The sample yields around 720,000 distinct CDR3 sequences, just over 35% seen once. This CDR3 comprises 14 residues. The germline CDR1 and CDR2 sequences are MNHEY and SVGAGI. V shed 5 bases, J shed 8 bases, and the junction held 10 bases outside the gene matches.

The chain has TRBV6-5 and TRBJ1-2, with TRBD1 matching 8 bases. The sample taken for sequencing was blood. The TCR originated in a middle-aged woman with Graves' hyperthyroidism. CDR3 DNA sequence: TGTGCCAGCAGTCAGGACAGGGAAGGGAAAGGCTACACCTTC. Its protein is CASSQDREGKGYTF.